These T cell receptor beta chains were read from a single sample in a study of shared clonotypes between healthy human individuals. TCRdb's copy holds only in-frame clones and misses some; the assay was immunoSEQ multiplex PCR. The table shows 950,000 to 1,100,000 clones, with 70% to 80% occurring only once. The specimen was memory CD4+ T cells sorted from blood. These receptors all come from a man between 18 and 29 years old in good health. The CDR3 runs from the conserved cysteine through the conserved F or W. A D gene is named only where the DNA matches it firmly. Only some rows state a clone size, as once, few, many or a class for expanded clones.

d_gene	v_gene	j_gene	abundance	CDR3aa	CDR3nt
TRBD1	TRBV2	TRBJ1-1	.	CASSRDRGSTEAFF	TGTGCCAGCAGTCGGGACAGAGGGAGCACTGAAGCTTTCTTT
TRBD2	TRBV5-1	TRBJ2-1	few	CASSLLAGEGIEQFF	TGCGCCAGCAGCTTACTAGCGGGGGAAGGGATTGAGCAGTTCTTC
.	TRBV18	TRBJ2-6	.	CASSPEGTGANVLTF	TGTGCCAGCTCACCAGAGGGGACTGGGGCCAACGTCCTGACTTTC
.	TRBV11-2	TRBJ2-2	.	CASSLARGATGELFF	TGTGCCAGCAGCTTAGCCAGGGGGGCCACCGGGGAGCTGTTTTTT
TRBD1	TRBV19	TRBJ1-1	.	CASRRGQGGYTEAFF	TGTGCCAGTAGGAGGGGACAGGGCGGATACACTGAAGCTTTCTTT
.	TRBV14	TRBJ1-3	.	CASSIRNTIYF	TGTGCCAGCAGCATCCGAAACACCATATATTTT
.	TRBV5-1	TRBJ2-3	.	CASSLQVSGGYTDTQYF	TGCGCCAGCAGCTTGCAAGTGAGCGGAGGTTACACAGATACGCAGTATTTT
.	TRBV6-5	TRBJ1-6	few	CASTKAGGYNSPLHF	TGTGCCAGCACGAAGGCGGGAGGATATAATTCACCCCTCCACTTT
.	TRBV7-3	TRBJ2-5	.	CASSLGGQETQYF	TGTGCCAGCAGCTTAGGCGGTCAAGAGACCCAGTACTTC
TRBD2	TRBV4-1	TRBJ2-7	.	CASSQAGLAGTYEQYF	TGCGCCAGCAGCCAAGCCGGACTAGCGGGGACCTACGAGCAGTACTTC
.	TRBV5-6	TRBJ1-1	few	CASSPPGAAWNTEAFF	TGTGCCAGCAGCCCTCCAGGGGCAGCCTGGAACACTGAAGCTTTCTTT
TRBD1	TRBV14	TRBJ1-6	few	CASRGQGFVPLHF	TGTGCCAGCAGGGGACAGGGGTTTGTACCCCTCCACTTT
TRBD2	TRBV2	TRBJ2-5	.	CASSQASGGQETQYF	TGTGCCAGCAGTCAGGCTAGCGGGGGCCAAGAGACCCAGTACTTC